The 30 T cell receptor beta chains below all came from one sample that was sequenced in a study of blood T cell repertoires in COVID-19. Measured with immunoSEQ multiplex PCR; TCRdb has only the in-frame clones, and not every one. This sample has tens of thousands of clones, with 87% found just once. Sequenced: peripheral blood. Every receptor here comes from a male donor with acute or convalescent COVID-19.

This chain links TRBV19 with TRBJ1-3; no clear D gene. CDR1 LNHDA and CDR2 SQIVND come from the germline V gene (reference sequence). This CDR3 region has 14 residues. Trimming took 4 bases from V and 3 from J, leaving 10 bases between them. CDR3 amino acids: CASSRLAGGNTIYF. In DNA form, the CDR3 reads TGTGCCAGTAGTAGACTTGCGGGTGGAAACACCATATATTTT.

The V and J genes are TRBV24-1 and TRBJ2-5; 7 bases are a match to TRBD1. Unmatched junction bases numbered 5, after V lost 4 bases and J lost 4 bases. Germline V gives CDR1 KGHDR, CDR2 SFDVKD. The CDR3 runs to 14 residues. The CDR3 DNA follows: TGTGCCACCAGTGAGCCGACAGGGAGAGAGACCCAGTACTTC. Encoded protein: CATSEPTGRETQYF.

The V call is TRBV5-1, the J call TRBJ2-5; 13 bases fit TRBD2. V trimming: 4 bases; J trimming: 4 bases; junction bases outside the gene matches: 7. The CDR3 runs 16 residues. Germline values: CDR1 SGHRS, CDR2 YFSETQ. The CDR3 DNA reads TGCGCCAGCAGCCATCGGACTAGCGGGGGATCAGAGACCCAGTACTTC. Translating it yields CASSHRTSGGSETQYF.

This chain joins TRBV6-5 and TRBJ2-7; the match to TRBD1 covers 10 bases. Germline trimming cut 6 bases from V and 0 bases from J; bases unmatched to any gene: 2. Germline assignment: CDR1 MNHEY and CDR2 SVGAGI. The CDR3 contains 14 residues. Here the CDR3 DNA reads TGTGCCAGCAGGGGGACAGGGGCCTCCTACGAGCAGTACTTC. It yields the protein CASRGTGASYEQYF.

The rearrangement uses TRBV28 and TRBJ1-1; 10 positions agree with TRBD1. The V gene end was trimmed by 5 bases and the J gene end by 6 bases; junction bases not matched to a gene: 9. The germline gives CDR1 MDHEN, CDR2 SYDVKM. The CDR3 runs 15 residues. In nucleotides, the CDR3 is TGTGCCAGCAGTCCTGTGACAGGGGGCTTTGCTGAAGCTTTCTTT. Residues: CASSPVTGGFAEAFF.

V is TRBV10-2 and J is TRBJ2-3; 8 positions match TRBD1. The V gene end was trimmed by 8 bases and the J gene end by 6 bases; junction bases not matched to a gene: 13. Germline V gives CDR1 WSHSY, CDR2 SAAADI. The CDR3 has 15 residues. This CDR3 reads CASRTLDRTGDTQYF. The CDR3 coding sequence is TGCGCCAGCCGCACCTTGGACCGGACAGGGGATACGCAGTATTTT.

This clone was observed a single time. The chain links TRBV6-5 to TRBJ1-1; tentatively, D is TRBD1 (6 bases). Germline lookup yields CDR1 MNHEY and CDR2 SVGAGI. This CDR3 comprises 14 residues. Deletions cut 0 bases from V and 4 bases from J, with 9 bases between. CDR3 in DNA: TGTGCCAGCAGTTACTCTCAGACAGGCACTGAAGCTTTCTTT. Its protein product is CASSYSQTGTEAFF.

The chain carries TRBV9 and TRBJ2-5, with 16 nucleotides matching TRBD2. The germline V gene has CDR1 SGDLS and CDR2 YYNGEE. The CDR3 consists of 17 residues. Trimming took 2 bases from V and 4 from J; bases not matched to a gene: 5. In DNA form, the CDR3 reads TGTGCCAGCAGCGTGGGGACTAGCGGGGGGGCAAGAGAGACCCAGTACTTC. Translating it yields CASSVGTSGGARETQYF.

The gene calls are TRBV4-2 and TRBJ1-2, with D possibly matching TRBD1 (5 bases). Trimming removed 0 bases from V and 5 bases from J, with 16 bases in between. This CDR3 is 16 amino acids long. Germline V CDR1 and CDR2: LGHNA, YNFKEQ. As DNA, the CDR3 is TGTGCCAGCAGCCAAGATTGGCGGCAGGGAGGTTATGGCTACACCTTC. Protein product: CASSQDWRQGGYGYTF.

The genes are TRBV5-1 and TRBJ1-4, with 11 bases identical to TRBD1. The CDR3 has 15 residues. V was pared by 4 bases and J by 11 bases, with 10 bases of the junction left unmatched. Looked up from germline, CDR1 is SGHRS and CDR2 is YFSETQ. The CDR3 DNA reads as TGCGCCAGCAGCGCCGGGACAGGGGGACCGAATAAACTGTTTTTT. Residues: CASSAGTGGPNKLFF.

The chain employs TRBV5-4 and TRBJ2-1; 9 bases align to TRBD2. Germline-derived CDR1 and CDR2 are SGHNT and YYREEE (reference sequence). Unmatched junction bases numbered 5, after V lost 2 bases and J lost 8 bases. This CDR3 is built from 14 residues. Here the CDR3 DNA reads TGTGCCAGCAGCTTCGGCGGGGGGGCAGATGAGCAGTTCTTC. Translated, it gives CASSFGGGADEQFF.

The chain combines TRBV20-1 with TRBJ2-5, with TRBD2 matching 8 bases. The CDR3 runs 10 residues. CDR1 and CDR2 (germline): DFQATT, SNEGSKA (reference sequence). The CDR3, as DNA: TGCAGCACGGGGGGGGAGACCCAGTACTTC. It specifies CSTGGETQYF.

This sequence joins TRBV9 and TRBJ2-3; 9 bases agree with TRBD1. The germline gives CDR1 SGDLS, CDR2 YYNGEE. This CDR3 has 15 amino acids. Losses at the gene ends were 3 bases for V and 5 bases for J; bases not matched to a gene: 7. CDR3 DNA: TGTGCCAGCAGCGCTCGGACAGGGGCGGTAGATACGCAGTATTTT. Amino acid sequence: CASSARTGAVDTQYF.

This chain uses TRBV5-4 with TRBJ2-7; the D gene is possibly TRBD1 (6 bases). Per germline, CDR1 SGHNT and CDR2 YYREEE (reference sequence). Trimming pared 4 bases from V and 3 bases from J, leaving 11 bases between. This CDR3 region has 13 residues. In DNA form, the CDR3 reads TGTGCCAGCAGCCGGGACACCAACTACGAGCAGTACTTC. This gives the protein CASSRDTNYEQYF.

The CDR3 DNA reads TGTGCCAGCAGCTTGGAGCTAGCGGGGGCGGAGGAGACCCAGTACTTC. Encoded protein: CASSLELAGAEETQYF. J is TRBJ2-5 and V is TRBV5-6; 10 bases are shared with TRBD2. The germline V gene has CDR1 SGHDT and CDR2 YYEEEE. This CDR3 has 16 amino acids. The trim removed 0 bases at V and 5 bases at J, leaving 7 bases unmatched.

The CDR3 sequence: CASSMGATGPGGAFF. DNA of the CDR3: TGTGCCAGCAGCATGGGGGCCACAGGGCCGGGGGGAGCTTTCTTT. V and J are TRBV5-4 and TRBJ1-1; D is perhaps TRBD1 (6 bases). The CDR3 consists of 15 residues. In germline, CDR1 is SGHNT, CDR2 YYREEE (reference sequence). Trimming took off 4 bases at V and 10 bases at J, with 23 bases between the two ends. The variable domain in full, completed from reference TRBV5-4 and TRBJ1-1, reads ETGVTQSPTHLIKTRGQQVTLRCSSQSGHNTVSWYQQALGQGPQFIFQYYREEENGRGNFPPRFSGLQFPNYSSELNVNALELDDSALYLCASSMGATGPGGAFFGQGTRLTVV.

The CDR3: CASIPGEVLNTEAFF. CDR3 bases: TGTGCCAGCATCCCCGGGGAGGTTTTGAACACTGAAGCTTTCTTT. The chain uses TRBV7-8 and TRBJ1-1; D ambiguous. The CDR3 length is 15 residues. Looked up from germline, CDR1 is SGHVS and CDR2 is FQNEAQ. Trimming cost V 7 bases and J 0 bases, with 15 bases left between them.

This chain links TRBV5-4 with TRBJ2-1; 8 bases align to TRBD1. V dropped 5 bases and J dropped 9; count of bases not matched to a gene: 7. Germline V gene lookup returns CDR1 SGHNT and CDR2 YYREEE (reference sequence). This CDR3 region has 13 residues. CDR3 sequence (DNA): TGTGCCAGCAGTATGGACAGGGTGGGTGAGCAGTTCTTC. This translates into CASSMDRVGEQFF.

The V call is TRBV2, the J call TRBJ2-3; 9 nucleotides align to TRBD2. Germline trimming cut 5 bases from V and 5 bases from J; bases unmatched to any gene: 14. This CDR3 has 17 residues. Germline CDR1 reads SNHLY; CDR2 reads FYNNEI. The CDR3 protein is CASSTRLIAGARDTQYF. The DNA for the CDR3 is TGTGCCAGCAGTACCCGGCTCATAGCGGGGGCTCGAGATACGCAGTATTTT.

The gene calls are TRBV7-9 and TRBJ2-1; the D gene is possibly TRBD2 (6 bases). Per germline, CDR1 SEHNR and CDR2 FQNEAQ (reference sequence). The V and J ends lost 1 base and 8 bases respectively, with 15 bases between them. The CDR3 is 15 amino acids. The CDR3 sequence is CASSLGDSSGDEQFF. For the CDR3, the DNA is TGTGCCAGCAGCTTAGGGGACTCCTCGGGAGATGAGCAGTTCTTC.

This chain joins TRBV7-6 and TRBJ2-5, with 9 bases identical to TRBD2. CDR3 length: 16 amino acids. In germline, CDR1 is SGHVS, CDR2 FNYEAQ. Trimming cost V 4 bases and J 5 bases; bases outside gene matches: 11. In nucleotides, the CDR3 is TGTGCCAGCAGCTCCTCAGGCGGGGGGGCCGGGGAGACCCAGTACTTC. It encodes CASSSSGGGAGETQYF.

The chain uses TRBV9 and TRBJ2-1, with 8 nucleotides matching TRBD1. The CDR3 contains 15 residues. The V gene end was trimmed by 2 bases and the J gene end by 8 bases; junction bases not matched to a gene: 9. Germline V lookup: CDR1 SGDLS, CDR2 YYNGEE. CDR3 bases: TGTGCCAGCAGCGTCATAGGACAGGGTACCGATGAGCAGTTCTTC. Encoded protein: CASSVIGQGTDEQFF.

The rearrangement joins TRBV10-3 to TRBJ2-7; 10 nucleotides line up with TRBD1. This CDR3 comprises 13 residues. V shed 6 bases, J shed 5 bases, and the junction held 4 bases outside the gene matches. Looked up from germline, CDR1 is ENHRY and CDR2 is SYGVKD. In nucleotides, the CDR3 is TGTGCCATCAGCGGACAGGGGGGGGACGAGCAGTACTTC. It translates to CAISGQGGDEQYF.

This chain uses TRBV5-4 with TRBJ1-2; a weak D match, TRBD1 (5 bases). The V and J ends lost 3 bases and 9 bases respectively, with 21 bases between them. This CDR3 is 15 amino acids long. Germline CDR1 SGHNT, CDR2 YYREEE (reference sequence). The CDR3 reads CASSWVGRQGGSYTF. The CDR3 DNA reads as TGTGCCAGCAGCTGGGTGGGCAGGCAGGGAGGGAGCTACACCTTC.

V usage is TRBV19 and J usage is TRBJ1-4; a possible D gene is TRBD1 (5 bases). Trimming took 6 bases from V and 6 from J, leaving 11 bases between them. Germline V CDR1 and CDR2: LNHDA, SQIVND (reference sequence). This CDR3 spans 13 amino acids. CDR3 nucleotides: TGTGCCAGTAGCGGGGGACCCGATGAAAAACTGTTTTTT. It translates to CASSGGPDEKLFF.

This chain links TRBV4-2 with TRBJ1-4; the D gene is possibly TRBD1 (6 bases). Trimming took off 3 bases at V and 6 bases at J, with 14 bases between the two ends. CDR1 is LGHNA and CDR2 is YNFKEQ in the germline V gene. The length of the CDR3 is 15 residues. CDR3 DNA sequence: TGTGCCAGCAGCCAGGACAGTACTATCCATGAAAAACTGTTTTTT. Its protein product is CASSQDSTIHEKLFF.

The rearrangement links TRBV19 to TRBJ2-7, with TRBD1 as a possible D gene (5 bases). Germline lookup yields CDR1 LNHDA and CDR2 SQIVND (reference sequence). V was pared by 6 bases and J by 7 bases, with 19 bases between. CDR3 length: 14 residues. Here the CDR3 DNA reads TGTGCCAGTAGGCTGGCCCCAGGGATCCGGGAGCAGTACTTC. Its protein is CASRLAPGIREQYF.

This CDR3 reads CASSPGLSTDTQYF. The CDR3 DNA reads TGTGCCAGCAGCCCGGGACTAAGCACAGATACGCAGTATTTT. V is TRBV7-2 and J is TRBJ2-3; 7 positions agree with TRBD2. In germline, CDR1 is SGHTA, CDR2 FQGNSA. J gave up 0 bases and V 5 bases, and 2 bases lay outside the gene matches. The CDR3 length is 14 residues.

Concerning this clone itself: One end of the junction varies from germline; a read error may be responsible. This chain joins TRBV28 and TRBJ2-7, with 7 bases identical to TRBD1. From germline, CDR1 is MDHEN and CDR2 SYDVKM. CDR3 length equals 12 residues. The CDR3 DNA reads as TGTGCCAGCAGTTCACCTGCGACAGGGTTGGACTTC. This encodes CASSSPATGLDF.

The V call is TRBV9, the J call TRBJ2-7; perhaps TRBD2 as D (5 bases). Deletions cut 0 bases from V and 3 bases from J, with 10 bases between. The length of the CDR3 is 14 residues. Germline V gene lookup returns CDR1 SGDLS and CDR2 YYNGEE. The CDR3 coding sequence is TGTGCCAGCAGCGTAGACGGGGAAAACTACGAGCAGTACTTC. Translating it yields CASSVDGENYEQYF.